This TCR beta chain was sequenced in a study of cytomegalovirus exposure and HLA in healthy donors. Concerning this clone itself: Its antigen is not known.

Vbeta (60) and Jbeta (13) primers were used in the PCR. The method was immunoSEQ multiplex PCR; TCRdb's version includes in-frame clones alone and lacks a portion of them. The profile covers some 57,000 clones, with about 69% appearing a single time and about 4.9% taken by the ten largest. Overall study findings and caveats: It was assumed in the presence/absence analyses that sequencing depth was roughly uniform across donors. Most TCR sequences were rare, but some public TCRs occurred in many donors.

The sample comprised PBMCs. This TCR was recovered from a woman in her 30s in good health and CMV-seronegative.

This CDR3 reads CASSSTSGRRETQYF. The CDR3 DNA reads as TGTGCCAGCAGCTCGACTAGCGGGAGGAGGGAGACCCAGTACTTC. This sequence joins TRBV13 and TRBJ2-5, with TRBD2 identical over 13 bases. The junction had 4 bases not matched to a gene; V was cut back by 4 bases and J by 5 bases. This CDR3 contains 15 residues. Germline V gene sequence: CDR1 PRHDT, CDR2 FYEKMQ (reference sequence).